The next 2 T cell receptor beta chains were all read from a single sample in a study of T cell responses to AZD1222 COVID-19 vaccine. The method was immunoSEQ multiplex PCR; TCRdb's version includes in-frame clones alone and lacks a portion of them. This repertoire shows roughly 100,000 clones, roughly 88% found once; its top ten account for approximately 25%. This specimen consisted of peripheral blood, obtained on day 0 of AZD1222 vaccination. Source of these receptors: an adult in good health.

The CDR3 DNA is TGCGCCAGCAGCCAAGATTCGGTACAGGCTGGCCAGCCCCAGCATTTT. Protein product: CASSQDSVQAGQPQHF. The chain is built from TRBV4-1 and TRBJ1-5, with TRBD1 as a possible D gene (5 bases). CDR1 is MGHRA, CDR2 YSYEKL, per germline. Deletions cut 0 bases from V and 7 bases from J, with 16 bases between. This CDR3 is 16 amino acids long.

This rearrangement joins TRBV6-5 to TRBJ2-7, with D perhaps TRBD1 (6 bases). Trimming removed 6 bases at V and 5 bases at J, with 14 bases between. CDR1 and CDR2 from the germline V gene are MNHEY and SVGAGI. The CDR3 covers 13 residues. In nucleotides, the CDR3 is TGTGCCAGCAGCCTTAGGGGGATGGACGAGCAGTACTTC. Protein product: CASSLRGMDEQYF.